The 3 T cell receptor beta chains given below trace back to one sample, sequenced in a study of blood T cell repertoires in COVID-19. TCRdb's table, derived via immunoSEQ multiplex PCR, lists solely in-frame clones and lacks some. The sample contains a few hundred thousand clones, roughly four fifths of which appear only once. The sample was PBMCs or T cells enriched from blood (not recorded which). The receptors here all came from a middle-aged man who had recovered from COVID-19.

The sample holds one count of this clone. The rearrangement joins TRBV18 to TRBJ2-2; D unresolved. The CDR3 length is 13 residues. Germline CDR1 reads KGHSH; CDR2 reads LQKENI. V was clipped by 5 bases and J by 6 bases, with 10 bases between them. As DNA, the CDR3 is TGTGCCAGCTCATTACAAGAGGCCGGGGAGCTGTTTTTT. It translates to CASSLQEAGELFF.

This clone was counted a few times. The chain has TRBV4-1 and TRBJ1-5, with TRBD1 as a possible D gene (5 bases). The V and J ends lost 1 base and 7 bases respectively, with 14 bases between them. Per germline, CDR1 MGHRA and CDR2 YSYEKL. This CDR3 spans 15 amino acids. The CDR3 DNA reads as TGCGCCAGCAGCCAAGTCCTTTACCAGGGACAGCCCCAGCATTTT. Residues: CASSQVLYQGQPQHF.

The chain combines TRBV20-1 with TRBJ1-2; D gene uncertain. CDR3 size: 9 residues. Germline assignment: CDR1 DFQATT and CDR2 SNEGSKA (reference sequence). V dropped 6 bases and J dropped 8 bases, with 7 bases sitting between them. CDR3 bases: TGCAGTGCCCCGGGAGGCTACACCTTC. Amino acids: CSAPGGYTF.